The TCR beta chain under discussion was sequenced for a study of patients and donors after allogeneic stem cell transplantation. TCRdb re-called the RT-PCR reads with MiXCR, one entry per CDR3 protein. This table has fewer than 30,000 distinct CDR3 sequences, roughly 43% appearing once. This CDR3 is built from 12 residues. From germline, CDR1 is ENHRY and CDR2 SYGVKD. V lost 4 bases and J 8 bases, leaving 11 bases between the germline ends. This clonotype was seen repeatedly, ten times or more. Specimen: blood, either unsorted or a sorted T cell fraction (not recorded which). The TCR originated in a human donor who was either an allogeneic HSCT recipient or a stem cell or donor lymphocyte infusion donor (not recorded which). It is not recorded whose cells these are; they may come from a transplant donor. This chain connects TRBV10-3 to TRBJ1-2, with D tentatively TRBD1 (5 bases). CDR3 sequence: CAISVRGDGYTF. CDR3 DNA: TGTGCCATCAGTGTGAGAGGGGACGGCTACACCTTC.